One sample yielded the 7 T cell receptor beta chains listed below, sequenced in a study of cytomegalovirus exposure and HLA in healthy donors. Researchers ran the PCR with 60 Vbeta and 13 Jbeta primers. Only in-frame clones appear in the TCRdb table, and some are missing; sequencing was by immunoSEQ multiplex PCR. The sample consists of more than 100,000 clones, about three fifths of them appearing once. Sequencing was performed on PBMCs. These receptors were taken from a woman in her 40s in good health and CMV-seropositive.

This clone was detected a few times. The chain is built from TRBV6-1 and TRBJ2-1; D may be TRBD2 (6 bases). Germline-derived CDR1 and CDR2 are MNHNS and SASEGT. V lost 7 bases to trimming and J lost 4 bases, with 11 bases between them. This CDR3 region has 13 residues. The CDR3 DNA follows: TGTGCCAGCACGGGGGATGTATACAATGAGCAGTTCTTC. It yields the protein CASTGDVYNEQFF.

This clone has just a few counts. The gene calls are TRBV5-4 and TRBJ1-1; D unresolved. V was cut by 1 base and J by 7 bases, with 5 bases left in between. Germline lookup yields CDR1 SGHNT and CDR2 YYREEE (reference sequence). The CDR3 length is 11 residues. The CDR3 nucleotides read TGTGCCAGCAGCTTGTCAGGTGAAGCTTTCTTT. This gives the protein CASSLSGEAFF.

This chain joins TRBV10-3 and TRBJ1-2, with 11 bases identical to TRBD1. This CDR3 region has 15 residues. The V segment lost 2 bases and the J segment 8 bases; nucleotides outside the gene matches: 7. The V gene's germline CDR1 is ENHRY and CDR2 SYGVKD. In DNA form, the CDR3 reads TGTGCCATCAGTGAGGGAGGACAGGGGGCAAAGGGCTACACCTTC. Translated, it gives CAISEGGQGAKGYTF.

This clone was counted ten times or more. This same CDR3 is encoded by further DNA sequences in the sample. This chain joins TRBV2 and TRBJ1-2, with 9 bases identical to TRBD1. This CDR3 has 14 residues. J gave up 0 bases and V 4 bases, and 0 bases lay outside the gene matches. Germline CDR1 reads SNHLY; CDR2 reads FYNNEI. CDR3 residues: CASSGQGANYGYTF. The CDR3, as DNA: TGTGCCAGCAGTGGACAGGGGGCTAACTATGGCTACACCTTC. The entire variable domain, with the rest obtained from reference TRBV2 and TRBJ1-2, is as follows: EPEVTQTPSHQVTQMGQEVILRCVPISNHLYFYWYRQILGQKVEFLVSFYNNEISEKSEIFDDQFSVERPDGSNFTLKIRSTKLEDSAMYFCASSGQGANYGYTFGSGTRLTVV.

This sequence joins TRBV19 and TRBJ1-4, with D unclear. CDR3 size: 16 residues. Trimming pared 0 bases from V and 8 bases from J, leaving 16 bases between. The germline V gene encodes CDR1 LNHDA and CDR2 SQIVND (reference sequence). CDR3 DNA: TGTGCCAGTAGTATAGATCCTTGGCCGAGGAGAGAAAAACTGTTTTTT. Amino acid sequence: CASSIDPWPRREKLFF.

V usage is TRBV10-3 and J usage is TRBJ2-3, with TRBD1 matching 7 bases. Trimming removed 7 bases from V and 2 bases from J; junction bases left unmatched: 6. Per the germline V gene, CDR1 is ENHRY and CDR2 is SYGVKD. The CDR3 length is 14 residues. CDR3 sequence: CAIKGAGVTDTQYF. CDR3 DNA: TGTGCCATCAAGGGGGCAGGGGTCACAGATACGCAGTATTTT.

This clone was observed a single time. This rearrangement joins TRBV27 to TRBJ1-5; tentative D call: TRBD1 (5 bases). This CDR3 spans 14 amino acids. Per germline, CDR1 MNHEY and CDR2 SMNVEV (reference sequence). V lost 2 bases, J lost 3 bases, and 8 bases lay in between. For the CDR3, the DNA is TGTGCCAGCAGTTTACAGGGAAACAATCAGCCCCAGCATTTT. Its protein is CASSLQGNNQPQHF.